This TCR beta chain appears in the sequencing data of a study of blood T cell repertoires in COVID-19. Generated by immunoSEQ multiplex PCR, the TCRdb table keeps only in-frame clones and is missing some. The sample lists 120,000 to 150,000 clones, roughly 90% occurring once. V lost 7 bases to trimming and J lost 2 bases; unmatched junction nucleotides: 7. Germline CDR1 reads SNHLY; CDR2 reads FYNNEI. The CDR3 has 15 amino acids. The chain carries TRBV2 and TRBJ1-3, with 8 positions matching TRBD1. The clonotype was recovered from a human donor in a cohort sampled during active COVID-19. Sequencing input: peripheral blood. The CDR3 DNA reads TGTGCCAGCACCAGGGGGCCGGCAGCTGGAAACACCATATATTTT. It specifies CASTRGPAAGNTIYF.